The T cell receptor (beta chain) described here comes from a study of CD8 T cells in ankylosing spondylitis (dated by TCRdb to about 2017). At the level of the whole study: To find TCR variants linked to disease, the study profiled T cell receptor beta repertoires in ankylosing spondylitis patients and healthy donors. The whole study cohort included over a hundred healthy donors and roughly 24 ankylosing spondylitis patients. Peripheral blood was sampled, and synovial fluid was additionally collected from ankylosing spondylitis patients.

Looking up the germline V gene yields CDR1 KGHSH and CDR2 LQKENI. The V end gives up 2 bases and the J end 4 bases, leaving 7 bases in the junction not matched to a gene. The CDR3 holds 16 amino acids from the cysteine to the phenylalanine. Only CDR3 DNA is held: 48 bases, read in frame from base 1. TCRdb names Illumina HiSeq 2500 as the instrument used. Quantitative 5'-RACE with molecular barcodes was the method used to prepare the TCR beta libraries. The published analysis was carried out like this. A new computational method, built on a probabilistic model of VDJ rearrangement, was used to identify disease-linked TCR variants. TCRdb applied fastp at Q25 and MiXCR to the public reads, then kept only in-frame beta chains. CDR3 protein duplicates are merged, each entry listing the most common genes and DNA. TCRdb, not the authors, supplied the V and J calls. This sample lists roughly 350,000 distinct CDR3 sequences; under 8.5% were detected once. The top ten constitute approximately 15% of the sample.

On the study overall, not on this receptor specifically: Significant enrichment of the disease-linked clones was reported in matched synovial fluid samples from ankylosing spondylitis patients. Blood from ankylosing spondylitis patients appeared to be characterized by a TCR beta motif made up of seven or eight highly homologous amino acid variants. Some TCR beta motif variants had previously been reported in synovial fluid and blood of reactive arthritis patients, which suggested common disease-initiation mechanisms. The disease-linked clones showed a CD8+ phenotype and occurred at relatively low frequencies in peripheral blood.

On this clonotype: Its antigen has not been determined. The input lacks base qualities; no much larger clone sits a single base away.

The chain uses TRBV18 and TRBJ2-2, with 7 bases matching TRBD2. The clonotype originates from a male donor with ankylosing spondylitis. The sample taken for sequencing was blood, either unsorted or a sorted T cell fraction (not recorded which). The DNA is as follows: TGTGCCAGCTCACCATTGGGAGGGCCGACCACCGGGGAGCTGTTTTTT. Its protein product is CASSPLGGPTTGELFF.